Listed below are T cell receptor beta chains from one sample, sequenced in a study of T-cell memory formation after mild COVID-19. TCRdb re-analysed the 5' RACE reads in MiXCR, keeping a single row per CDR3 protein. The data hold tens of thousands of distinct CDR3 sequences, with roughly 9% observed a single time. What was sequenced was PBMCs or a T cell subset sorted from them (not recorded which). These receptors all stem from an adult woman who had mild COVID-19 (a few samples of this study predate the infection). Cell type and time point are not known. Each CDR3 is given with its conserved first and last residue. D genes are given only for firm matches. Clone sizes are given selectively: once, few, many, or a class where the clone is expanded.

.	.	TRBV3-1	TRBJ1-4	CASSPSRGNEKLFF	TGTGCCAGCAGCCCGTCGAGGGGGAATGAAAAACTGTTTTTT
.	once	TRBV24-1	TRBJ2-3	CATSDLRWGDTQYF	TGTGCCACCAGTGATTTGCGGTGGGGAGATACGCAGTATTTT
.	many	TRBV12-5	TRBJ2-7	CASGFSGGHTEQYF	TGTGCTAGTGGGTTCTCCGGGGGACATACCGAGCAGTACTTC
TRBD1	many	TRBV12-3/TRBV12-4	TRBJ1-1	CASRPGQNLNTEAFF	TGTGCCAGCAGACCGGGACAGAACCTGAACACTGAAGCTTTCTTT
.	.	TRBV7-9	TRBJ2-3	CASSLGPGSGSDTQYF	TGTGCCAGCAGCTTAGGGCCTGGGAGTGGATCAGATACGCAGTATTTT
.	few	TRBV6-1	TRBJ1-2	CASGGEWEWDGYTF	TGTGCCAGCGGAGGGGAGTGGGAATGGGATGGCTACACCTTC
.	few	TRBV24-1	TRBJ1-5	CATSDHTTGLNQPQHF	TGTGCCACCAGTGACCACACGACAGGCCTCAATCAGCCCCAGCATTTT
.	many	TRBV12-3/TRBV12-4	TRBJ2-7	CASRPNHHSGEQYF	TGTGCCAGCAGACCGAATCATCATTCAGGGGAGCAGTACTTC
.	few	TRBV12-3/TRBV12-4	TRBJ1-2	CASSFQAGVNYGYTF	TGTGCCAGCAGTTTTCAGGCAGGAGTTAACTATGGCTACACCTTC
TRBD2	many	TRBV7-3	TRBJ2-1	CASSLMGGSYNEQFF	TGTGCCAGCAGCTTAATGGGAGGGTCCTACAATGAGCAGTTCTTC
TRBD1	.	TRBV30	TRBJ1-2	CAWSSGVSTGGYGYTF	TGTGCCTGGAGTAGTGGCGTCTCCACAGGGGGTTATGGCTACACCTTC
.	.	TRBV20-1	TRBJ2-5	CSARPTGFQETQYF	TGCAGTGCTAGACCTACAGGGTTCCAAGAGACCCAGTACTTC
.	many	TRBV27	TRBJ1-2	CASSLTGSYGYTF	TGTGCCAGCAGTCTGACAGGCTCCTATGGCTACACCTTC
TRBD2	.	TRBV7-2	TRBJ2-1	CASSLVPGGYNEQFF	TGTGCCAGCAGCTTAGTTCCGGGGGGATACAATGAGCAGTTCTTC
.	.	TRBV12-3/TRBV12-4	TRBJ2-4	CASSFNGRGYIQYF	TGTGCCAGCAGTTTTAACGGGAGAGGATACATTCAGTACTTC
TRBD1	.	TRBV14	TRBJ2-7	CASRGTGAEYYEQYF	TGTGCCAGCAGGGGGACAGGGGCCGAATACTACGAGCAGTACTTC
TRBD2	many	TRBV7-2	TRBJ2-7	CASSRIAGVIHEQYF	TGTGCCAGCAGCCGAATAGCGGGAGTCATCCACGAGCAGTACTTC
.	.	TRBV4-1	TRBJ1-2	CASSQDFPTYYGYTF	TGCGCCAGCAGCCAAGATTTCCCAACTTACTATGGCTACACCTTC
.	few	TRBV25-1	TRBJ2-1	CASSRFTAYNEQFF	TGTGCCAGCAGTCGGTTTACAGCCTACAATGAGCAGTTCTTC
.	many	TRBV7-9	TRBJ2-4	CASTRDSKNIQYF	TGTGCCAGCACGCGGGATTCCAAAAACATTCAGTACTTC
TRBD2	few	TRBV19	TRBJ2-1	CASTLSGGLGNEQFF	TGTGCCAGTACCCTTAGCGGGGGCTTAGGGAATGAGCAGTTCTTC
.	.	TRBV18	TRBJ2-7	CASSPPLLAYEQYF	TGTGCCAGCTCACCACCATTACTAGCCTACGAGCAGTACTTC
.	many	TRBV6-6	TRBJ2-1	CASRTGAGNEQFF	TGTGCCAGCAGAACAGGTGCCGGCAATGAGCAGTTCTTC
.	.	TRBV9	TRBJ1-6	CASSVGVTAPAGDSPLHF	TGTGCCAGCAGCGTAGGGGTGACAGCGCCCGCCGGGGATTCACCCCTCCACTTT
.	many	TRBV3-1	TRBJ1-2	CASSQPSRVRAANYGYTF	TGTGCCAGCAGCCAACCATCAAGAGTCAGAGCCGCTAACTATGGCTACACCTTC
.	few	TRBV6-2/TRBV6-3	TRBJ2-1	CASKGLAKNEQFF	TGTGCCAGCAAGGGGCTAGCCAAGAATGAGCAGTTCTTC
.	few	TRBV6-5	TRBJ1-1	CASSTQGYEAFF	TGTGCCAGCAGCACCCAGGGGTATGAAGCTTTCTTT
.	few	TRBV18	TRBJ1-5	CATAQGMSNQPQHF	TGTGCCACCGCACAGGGTATGAGCAATCAGCCCCAGCATTTT
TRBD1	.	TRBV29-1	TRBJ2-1	CSASDRAPWGEQFF	TGCAGCGCTTCAGACAGGGCTCCCTGGGGGGAGCAGTTCTTC
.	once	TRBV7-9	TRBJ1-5	CATERGADQPQHF	TGTGCCACCGAGAGGGGGGCGGATCAGCCCCAGCATTTT
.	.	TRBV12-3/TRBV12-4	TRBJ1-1	CASSQGAPRNTEAFF	TGTGCCAGCAGTCAAGGGGCCCCCCGGAACACTGAAGCTTTCTTT
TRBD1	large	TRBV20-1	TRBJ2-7	CSARDPGQLHEQYF	TGCAGTGCTAGAGATCCGGGACAGCTCCACGAGCAGTACTTC
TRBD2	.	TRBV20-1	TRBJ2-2	CSARGASGLNTGELFF	TGCAGTGCTAGAGGGGCTAGCGGCTTGAACACCGGGGAGCTGTTTTTT
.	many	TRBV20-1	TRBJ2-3	CSARGIFQATDTQYF	TGCAGTGCTAGAGGGATATTCCAGGCCACAGATACGCAGTATTTT
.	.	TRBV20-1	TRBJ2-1	CSARPLSGQYNEQFF	TGCAGTGCTCGACCACTGAGTGGACAGTACAATGAGCAGTTCTTC
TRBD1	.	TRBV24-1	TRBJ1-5	CATSDRSTGGGQPQHF	TGTGCCACCAGTGATCGATCGACAGGGGGTGGCCAGCCCCAGCATTTT
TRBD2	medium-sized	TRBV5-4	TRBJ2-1	CASSLEGTSGNEQFF	TGTGCCAGCAGCTTGGAAGGGACTAGCGGTAATGAGCAGTTCTTC
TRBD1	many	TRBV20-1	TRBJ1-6	CSARVTGDNSPLHF	TGCAGTGCTAGAGTGACAGGGGATAATTCACCCCTCCACTTT
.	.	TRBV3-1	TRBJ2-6	CASSQVVGSGANVLTF	TGTGCCAGCAGCCAAGTCGTAGGCTCTGGGGCCAACGTCCTGACTTTC
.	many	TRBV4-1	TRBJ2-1	CASSNRGLSHNEQFF	TGCGCCAGCAGCAACCGGGGCCTCTCGCACAATGAGCAGTTCTTC
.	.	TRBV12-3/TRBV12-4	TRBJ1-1	CASSLLGALGVNTEAFF	TGTGCCAGCAGTTTACTTGGTGCCCTGGGGGTGAACACTGAAGCTTTCTTT
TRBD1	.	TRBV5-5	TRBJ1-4	CASSSGTANEKLFF	TGTGCCAGCAGCTCCGGGACAGCGAATGAAAAACTGTTTTTT
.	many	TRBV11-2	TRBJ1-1	CASSSSWRSEAFF	TGTGCCAGCAGCTCATCGTGGAGGAGTGAAGCTTTCTTT
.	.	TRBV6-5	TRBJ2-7	CASRGRTAPSYEQYF	TGTGCCAGCAGAGGGCGGACAGCCCCATCCTACGAGCAGTACTTC
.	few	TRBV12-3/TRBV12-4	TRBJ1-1	CASSFMANTEAFF	TGTGCCAGCAGTTTCATGGCGAACACTGAAGCTTTCTTT
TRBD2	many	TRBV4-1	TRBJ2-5	CASSQDRDGSGGFRETQYF	TGCGCCAGCAGCCAAGATCGGGATGGTAGCGGGGGATTCCGAGAGACCCAGTACTTC
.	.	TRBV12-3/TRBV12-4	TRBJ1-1	CASRKTGNTEAFF	TGTGCCAGCCGCAAAACAGGGAACACTGAAGCTTTCTTT
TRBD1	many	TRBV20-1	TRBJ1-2	CSARDTHRGDYGYTF	TGCAGTGCTAGAGATACCCACAGGGGTGACTATGGCTACACCTTC
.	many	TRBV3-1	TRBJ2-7	CASSQDEDIQSYEQYF	TGTGCCAGCAGCCAAGATGAGGACATTCAATCCTACGAGCAGTACTTC
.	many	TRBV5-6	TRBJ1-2	CASSRLNRATIGYTF	TGTGCCAGCAGCCGACTCAACAGGGCTACCATTGGCTACACCTTC
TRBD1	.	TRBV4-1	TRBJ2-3	CASSSGTGAVDTQYF	TGCGCCAGCAGCTCCGGGACAGGGGCCGTAGATACGCAGTATTTT
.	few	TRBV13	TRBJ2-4	CASSDIAGNIQYF	TGTGCCAGCAGCGACATAGCAGGGAACATTCAGTACTTC
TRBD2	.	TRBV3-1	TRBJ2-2	CASSPTGTSGSAGELFF	TGTGCCAGCAGCCCGACGGGGACTAGCGGGAGTGCCGGGGAGCTGTTTTTT